A single sample gave rise to the 2 T cell receptor beta chains below, sequenced in a study of a mutant IDH1 vaccine in newly diagnosed glioma. Method: immunoSEQ multiplex PCR; TCRdb's copy keeps in-frame clones and lacks some. The sample includes over 25,000 clones, 65% to 85% of them seen just once. Specified time point: week 35, safety follow-up. Topical imiquimod was applied with each vaccine dose, which held 300 ug of mutant IDH1 20-mer peptide. These receptors are not linked to any known antigen. The specimen comprised PBMCs, sampled from a glioma patient whose treatment included an IDH1 peptide vaccine. The receptor set was obtained from a woman aged 30 to 39 with glioma. Some clones in this sample may be carry-over from other donors' samples.

This chain joins TRBV10-1 and TRBJ1-1, with TRBD1 as a possible D gene (6 bases). This CDR3 is built from 14 residues. Germline V CDR1 and CDR2: WNHNN, SYGVQD (reference sequence). Trimming took 3 bases from V and 4 from J, leaving 12 bases between them. The CDR3 DNA is TGCGCCAGCAGTGACAACCAGGGGTTCACTGAAGCTTTCTTT. Protein sequence: CASSDNQGFTEAFF.

V and J are TRBV30 and TRBJ2-7, with D unclear. Trimming cost V 1 base and J 1 base, with 5 bases left between them. The length of the CDR3 is 12 residues. Germline CDR1 and CDR2: GTSNPN and SVGIG (reference sequence). The CDR3 DNA reads as TGTGCCTGGAGTGAGCTATCCTACGAGCAGTACTTC. Translated, it gives CAWSELSYEQYF.